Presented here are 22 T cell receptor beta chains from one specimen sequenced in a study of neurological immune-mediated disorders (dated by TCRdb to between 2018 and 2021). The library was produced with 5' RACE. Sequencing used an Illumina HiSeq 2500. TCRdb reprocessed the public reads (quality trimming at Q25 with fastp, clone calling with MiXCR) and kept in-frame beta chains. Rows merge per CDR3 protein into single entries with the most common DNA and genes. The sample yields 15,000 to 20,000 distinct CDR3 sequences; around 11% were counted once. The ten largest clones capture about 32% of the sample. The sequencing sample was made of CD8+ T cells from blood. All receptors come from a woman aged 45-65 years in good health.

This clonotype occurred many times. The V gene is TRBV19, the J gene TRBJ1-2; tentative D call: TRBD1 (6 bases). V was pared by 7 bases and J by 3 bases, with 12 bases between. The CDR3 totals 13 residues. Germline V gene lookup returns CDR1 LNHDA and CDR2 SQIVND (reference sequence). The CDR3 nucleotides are TGTGCCAGTAAAACAGGGCTGGACTATGGCTACACCTTC. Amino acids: CASKTGLDYGYTF.

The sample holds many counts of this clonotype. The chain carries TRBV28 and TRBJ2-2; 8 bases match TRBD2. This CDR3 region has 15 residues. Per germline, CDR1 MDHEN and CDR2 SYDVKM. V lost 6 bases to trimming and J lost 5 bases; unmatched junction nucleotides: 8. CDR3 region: CASSLLAGGTGELFF. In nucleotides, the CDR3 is TGTGCCAGCAGCCTACTCGCGGGGGGAACCGGGGAGCTGTTTTTT.

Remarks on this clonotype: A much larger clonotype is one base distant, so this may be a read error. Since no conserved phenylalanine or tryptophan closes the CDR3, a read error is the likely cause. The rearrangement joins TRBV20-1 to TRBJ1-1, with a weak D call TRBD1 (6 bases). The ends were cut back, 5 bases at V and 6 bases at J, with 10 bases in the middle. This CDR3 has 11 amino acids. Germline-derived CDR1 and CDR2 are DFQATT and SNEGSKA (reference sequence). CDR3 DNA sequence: TGCAGTGCTCAACAGGGATCTGAAGCTTTCCTT. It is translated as CSAQQGSEAFL.

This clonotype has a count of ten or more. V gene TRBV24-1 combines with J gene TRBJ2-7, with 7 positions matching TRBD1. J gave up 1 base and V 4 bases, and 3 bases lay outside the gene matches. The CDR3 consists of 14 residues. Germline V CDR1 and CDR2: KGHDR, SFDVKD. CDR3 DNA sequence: TGTGCCACCAGTGACGCGACAGGGTCCTACGAGCAGTACTTC. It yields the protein CATSDATGSYEQYF.

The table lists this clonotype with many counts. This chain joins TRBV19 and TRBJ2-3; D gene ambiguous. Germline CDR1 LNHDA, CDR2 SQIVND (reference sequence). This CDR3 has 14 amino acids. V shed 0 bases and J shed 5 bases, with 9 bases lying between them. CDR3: CASSIDGRGDTQYF. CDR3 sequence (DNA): TGTGCCAGTAGTATAGATGGAAGAGGAGATACGCAGTATTTT.

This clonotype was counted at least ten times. CDR3 nucleotides: TGCAGCACCAGGGGGGGCGATAACACAGATACGCAGTATTTT. Amino acids: CSTRGGDNTDTQYF. This chain links TRBV29-1 with TRBJ2-3; D may correspond to TRBD1 or TRBD2 (7 bases each). Trimming removed 8 bases from V and 2 bases from J, with 17 bases in between. The CDR3 consists of 14 residues. Germline loops: CDR1 SQVTM, CDR2 ANQGSEA.

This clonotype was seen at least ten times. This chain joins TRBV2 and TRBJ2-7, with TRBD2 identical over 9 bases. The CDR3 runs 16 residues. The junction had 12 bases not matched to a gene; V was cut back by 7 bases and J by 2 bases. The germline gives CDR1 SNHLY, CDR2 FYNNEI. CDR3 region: CASTPMGTSRTYEQYF. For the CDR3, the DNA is TGTGCCAGCACCCCAATGGGGACTAGCCGAACCTACGAGCAGTACTTC.

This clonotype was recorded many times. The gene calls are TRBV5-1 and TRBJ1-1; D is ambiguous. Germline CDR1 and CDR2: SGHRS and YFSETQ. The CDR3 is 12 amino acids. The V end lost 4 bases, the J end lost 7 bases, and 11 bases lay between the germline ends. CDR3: CASSPRGFEAFF. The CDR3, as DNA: TGCGCCAGCAGCCCCCGAGGGTTTGAAGCTTTCTTT.

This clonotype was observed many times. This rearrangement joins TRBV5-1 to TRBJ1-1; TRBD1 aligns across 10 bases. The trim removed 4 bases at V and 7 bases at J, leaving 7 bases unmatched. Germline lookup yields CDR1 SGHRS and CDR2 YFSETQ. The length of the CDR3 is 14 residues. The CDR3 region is CASSLRQGAVEAFF. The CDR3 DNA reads TGCGCCAGCAGCCTACGACAGGGGGCGGTTGAAGCTTTCTTT.

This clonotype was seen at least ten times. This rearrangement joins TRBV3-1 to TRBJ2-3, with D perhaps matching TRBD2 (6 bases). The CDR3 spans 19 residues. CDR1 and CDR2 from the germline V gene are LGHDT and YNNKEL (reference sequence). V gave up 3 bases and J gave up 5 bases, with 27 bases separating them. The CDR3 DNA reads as TGTGCCAGCAGCCAGTGGGACTTGGGAGTCGGGACTCCCGAAGATACGCAGTATTTT. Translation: CASSQWDLGVGTPEDTQYF.

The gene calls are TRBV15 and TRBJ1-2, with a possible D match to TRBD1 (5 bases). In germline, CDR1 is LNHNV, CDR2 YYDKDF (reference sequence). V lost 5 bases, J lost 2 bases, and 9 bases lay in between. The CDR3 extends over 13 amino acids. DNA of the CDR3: TGTGCCACCAGCGAGGGGAGAAACTATGGCTACACCTTC. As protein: CATSEGRNYGYTF.

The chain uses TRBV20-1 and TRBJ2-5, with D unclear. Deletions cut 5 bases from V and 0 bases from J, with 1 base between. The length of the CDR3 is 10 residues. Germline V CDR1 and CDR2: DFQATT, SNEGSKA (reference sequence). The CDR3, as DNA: TGCAGTGCTCACCAAGAGACCCAGTACTTC. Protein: CSAHQETQYF.

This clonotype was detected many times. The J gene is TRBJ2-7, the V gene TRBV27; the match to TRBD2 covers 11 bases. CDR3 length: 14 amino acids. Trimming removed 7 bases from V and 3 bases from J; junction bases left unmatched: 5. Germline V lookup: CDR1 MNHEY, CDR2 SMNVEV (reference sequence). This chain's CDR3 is CASKGTSGGYEQYF. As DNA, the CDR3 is TGTGCCAGCAAGGGAACTAGCGGGGGCTACGAGCAGTACTTC.

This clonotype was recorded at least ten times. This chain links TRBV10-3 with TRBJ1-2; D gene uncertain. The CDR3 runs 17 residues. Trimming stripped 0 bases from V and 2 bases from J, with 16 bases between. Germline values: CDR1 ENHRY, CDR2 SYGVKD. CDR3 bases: TGTGCCATCAGTGAGTCGGTCAGGCAGGCTGAAAACTATGGCTACACCTTC. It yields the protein CAISESVRQAENYGYTF.

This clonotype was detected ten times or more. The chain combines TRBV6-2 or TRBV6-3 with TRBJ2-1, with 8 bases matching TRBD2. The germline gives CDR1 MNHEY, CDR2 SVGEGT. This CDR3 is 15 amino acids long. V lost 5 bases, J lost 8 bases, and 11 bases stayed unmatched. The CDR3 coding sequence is TGTGCCAGCAGTCCCTCCGGGACTAGGGGCGATGAGCAGTTCTTC. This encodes CASSPSGTRGDEQFF.

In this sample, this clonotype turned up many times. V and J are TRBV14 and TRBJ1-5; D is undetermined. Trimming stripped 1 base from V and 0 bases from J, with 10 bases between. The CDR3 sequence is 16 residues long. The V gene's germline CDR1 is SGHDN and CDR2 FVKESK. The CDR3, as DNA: TGTGCCAGCAGCCAAGGGTTACCCCATAGCAATCAGCCCCAGCATTTT. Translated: CASSQGLPHSNQPQHF.

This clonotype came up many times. CDR3 residues: CSVHYQNTDTQYF. As DNA, the CDR3 is TGCAGCGTTCACTACCAGAACACAGATACGCAGTATTTT. The J gene is TRBJ2-3, the V gene TRBV29-1; D unresolved. Germline assignment: CDR1 SQVTM and CDR2 ANQGSEA. This CDR3 has 13 residues. V was shortened by 5 bases and J by 2 bases, with 11 bases between the two germline ends.

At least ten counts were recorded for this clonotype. CDR3 sequence: CASSWAGTAFYEQYF. The CDR3 nucleotides read TGTGCCAGCAGCTGGGCCGGGACAGCCTTTTACGAGCAGTACTTC. The chain joins TRBV7-9 to TRBJ2-7; 7 nucleotides align to TRBD1. The CDR3 sequence is 15 residues long. The V and J ends lost 4 bases and 4 bases, in that order; junction bases with no gene match: 10. Germline V gives CDR1 SEHNR, CDR2 FQNEAQ (reference sequence).

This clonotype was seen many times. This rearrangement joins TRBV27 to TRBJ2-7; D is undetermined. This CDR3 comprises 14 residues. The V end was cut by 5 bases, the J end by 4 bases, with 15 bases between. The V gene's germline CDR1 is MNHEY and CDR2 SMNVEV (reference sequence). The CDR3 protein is CASSITANRYEQYF. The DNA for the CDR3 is TGTGCCAGCAGTATTACAGCAAACCGTTACGAGCAGTACTTC.

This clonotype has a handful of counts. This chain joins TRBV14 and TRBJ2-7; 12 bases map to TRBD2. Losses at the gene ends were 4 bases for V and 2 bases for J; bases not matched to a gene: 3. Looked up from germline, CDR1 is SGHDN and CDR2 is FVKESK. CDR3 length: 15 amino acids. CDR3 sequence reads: CASSRWTSGTYEQYF. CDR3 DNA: TGTGCCAGCAGCCGGTGGACTAGCGGGACCTACGAGCAGTACTTC.

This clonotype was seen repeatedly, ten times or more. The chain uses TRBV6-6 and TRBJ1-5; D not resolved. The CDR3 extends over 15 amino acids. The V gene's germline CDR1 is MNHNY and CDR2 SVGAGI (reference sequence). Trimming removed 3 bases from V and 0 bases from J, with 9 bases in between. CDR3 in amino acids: CASSYPSLSNQPQHF. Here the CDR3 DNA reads TGTGCCAGCAGTTATCCTTCCCTTAGCAATCAGCCCCAGCATTTT.

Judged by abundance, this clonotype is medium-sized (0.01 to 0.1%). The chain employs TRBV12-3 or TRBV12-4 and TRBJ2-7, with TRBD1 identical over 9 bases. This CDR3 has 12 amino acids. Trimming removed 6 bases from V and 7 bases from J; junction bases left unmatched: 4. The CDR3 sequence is CASSGQGWEQYF. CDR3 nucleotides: TGTGCCAGCAGCGGACAGGGGTGGGAGCAGTACTTC.